This record concerns one T cell receptor beta chain sequence. Relative to the germline gene, one junction end is altered; a read error may explain this. This CDR3 comprises 11 residues. Germline V CDR1 and CDR2: MNHEY, SVGAGI. This specimen belongs to a study of blood T cell repertoires in COVID-19. In the study overall: Sources were T cells, B-cell-depleted T cells, or PBMCs; the material itself was cDNA or gDNA.

Original methodology: From reference gene primer amplification, estimates of nucleated cell counts were derived. TCRdb's copy holds only in-frame clones and misses some; the assay was immunoSEQ multiplex PCR. The D gene and trimming were derived from the DNA, and the V and J assignments and clone size from that table. The sample has around 61,000 clones; 85% to 90% are singletons. The source of this sequence is a man in his forties or fifties with active COVID-19. This chain uses TRBV6-5 with TRBJ2-7; D is perhaps TRBD1 (6 bases). Sequences were obtained from peripheral blood. This CDR3 is CASRAADRYLF. In DNA form, the CDR3 reads TGTGCCAGCAGGGCCGCCGACAGGTATCTCTTC.